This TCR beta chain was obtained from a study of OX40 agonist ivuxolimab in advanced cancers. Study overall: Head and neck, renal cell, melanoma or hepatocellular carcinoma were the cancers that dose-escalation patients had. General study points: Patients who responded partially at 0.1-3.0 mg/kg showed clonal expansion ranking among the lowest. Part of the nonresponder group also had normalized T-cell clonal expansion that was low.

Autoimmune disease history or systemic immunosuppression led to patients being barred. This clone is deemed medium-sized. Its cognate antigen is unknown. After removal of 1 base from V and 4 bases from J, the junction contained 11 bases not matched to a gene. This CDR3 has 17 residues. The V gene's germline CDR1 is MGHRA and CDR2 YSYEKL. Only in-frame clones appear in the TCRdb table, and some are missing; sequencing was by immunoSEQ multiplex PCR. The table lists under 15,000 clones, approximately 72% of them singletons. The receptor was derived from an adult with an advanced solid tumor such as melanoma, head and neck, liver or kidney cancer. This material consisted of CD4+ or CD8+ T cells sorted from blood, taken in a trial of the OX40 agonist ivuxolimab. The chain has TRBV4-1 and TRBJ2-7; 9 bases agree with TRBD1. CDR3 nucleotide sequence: TGCGCCAGCAGCCAAGGGGTGGAGGGACAGGGCCTATACGAGCAGTACTTC. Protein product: CASSQGVEGQGLYEQYF.